There are a few counts of the clone carrying this TCR beta chain. The antigen is undetermined. Primers: 60 Vbeta forward and 13 Jbeta reverse. Here immunoSEQ multiplex PCR was the method, and the copy in TCRdb shows in-frame clones only, minus some. The data show roughly 200,000 clones, roughly a tenth seen once. These data come from a study of cytomegalovirus exposure and HLA in healthy donors. Study context: As released early, the data held some 80 million unique TCRs from HLA-typed donors. General study findings and limits: Several V segments, TRBV6-2 and TRBV6-3 among them, could not be told apart and were dropped. Further analysis was carried out later, and it showed several of the most significant clusters appearing linked to common viral pathogens.

There are 19 residues in the CDR3. The clonotype was recovered from a woman aged 25-40 years in good health and CMV-seropositive. The chain is built from TRBV21-1 and TRBJ1-4; the listed D gene, TRBD1, was not tested against the DNA. TRBV21-1 has pseudogene status. The sequenced sample was PBMCs. In DNA form, the CDR3 reads TGTGCCAGCAGCGAATTAAGGGGCACCGCCGCCGGGACTAATGAAAAACTGTTTTTT. This gives the protein CASSELRGTAAGTNEKLFF.